Below are 4 T cell receptor beta chains sequenced from a single sample in a study of T-cell memory formation after mild COVID-19. TCRdb redid the calling of the 5' RACE reads with MiXCR, one entry per CDR3 protein. The sample lists 350,000 to 450,000 distinct CDR3 sequences; 28% were seen once. Source material: PBMCs or a T cell subset sorted from them (not recorded which). The source is an adult woman who had mild COVID-19 (a few samples of this study predate the infection). Cell type and time point are not known.

This sequence joins TRBV23-1 and TRBJ1-5; D gene unclear. TRBV23-1 carries the ORF label, with uncertain function. This CDR3 spans 16 amino acids. V was trimmed by 0 bases and J by 2 bases, leaving 11 bases between them. CDR3 sequence reads: CASSQSKGIGNQPQHF. CDR3 nucleotides: TGCGCCAGCAGTCAATCGAAGGGCATCGGCAATCAGCCCCAGCATTTT.

V and J are TRBV18 and TRBJ2-7; 12 bases fit TRBD1. The junction had 4 bases not matched to a gene; V was cut back by 3 bases and J by 4 bases. Germline V lookup: CDR1 KGHSH, CDR2 LQKENI. The length of the CDR3 is 15 residues. CDR3 nucleotides: TGTGCCAGCTCACCCCCGGGACAGGGGGCGTACGAGCAGTACTTC. It encodes CASSPPGQGAYEQYF.

The gene calls are TRBV5-5 and TRBJ2-5, with a tentative D call TRBD1 (5 bases). The CDR3 loop spans 15 amino acids. The V end was cut by 0 bases, the J end by 2 bases, with 11 bases between. Germline values: CDR1 SGHKS, CDR2 YYEKEE (reference sequence). The CDR3 loop is CASSLEMTVQETQYF. In DNA, the CDR3 is TGTGCCAGCAGCTTGGAAATGACAGTTCAAGAGACCCAGTACTTC. Full variable domain (remainder filled in from reference TRBV5-5 and TRBJ2-5): DAGVTQSPTHLIKTRGQQVTLRCSPISGHKSVSWYQQVLGQGPQFIFQYYEKEERGRGNFPDRFSARQFPNYSSELNVNALLLGDSALYLCASSLEMTVQETQYFGPGTRLLVL.

This clonotype has just a few counts. V and J are TRBV6-5 and TRBJ1-2; D gene unclear. Germline V gene lookup returns CDR1 MNHEY and CDR2 SVGAGI. This CDR3 spans 13 amino acids. V was clipped by 8 bases and J by 6 bases, with 16 bases between them. This chain's CDR3 is CASRRSGENGYTF. As DNA, the CDR3 is TGTGCCAGCCGGAGGTCAGGAGAGAATGGCTACACCTTC.